This T cell receptor beta chain was observed in a study of preoperative IRX-2 immunotherapy in early breast cancer. The assay was immunoSEQ multiplex PCR, and TCRdb's table has in-frame clones only and misses some. The table has approximately 2,800 clones, just under 80% seen once. The treatment denotes: preoperative locoregional IRX-2 cytokine immunotherapy. This phase Ib study tested locoregional IRX-2 cytokine immunotherapy given before surgery. The germline gives CDR1 SGHVT, CDR2 SQSDAQ. The CDR3 totals 17 residues. With 2 bases removed from V and 5 bases from J, the gap between germline ends came to 19 bases.

The chain is built from TRBV7-4 and TRBJ2-1, with D possibly matching TRBD2 (5 bases). This sequence originates from a human donor with breast cancer. Here the sequenced sample was tumor tissue, taken after IRX-2 immunotherapy. The CDR3 reads CASSLRGWGDIHNEQFF. The CDR3 DNA sequence: TGTGCCAGCAGCTTACGGGGATGGGGAGACATCCACAATGAGCAGTTCTTC.